These T cell receptor beta chains were read from a single sample in a study of HIV-infected patients and healthy controls. TCRdb analysed the 5' RACE reads with MiXCR anew, one entry per CDR3 protein. The table lists around 62,000 distinct CDR3 sequences, roughly a fifth of them singletons, with over 1.1% in the top ten. The sample taken for sequencing was CD4+ T cells from blood. These receptors were collected from a human donor in good health. Each CDR3 is given with its conserved first and last residue. Fields, in order: D gene, J gene, clone size, V gene, CDR3 DNA, CDR3 protein. A D gene is named only where the DNA matches it firmly. Size values are once, few and many counts, or a class for expanded clones, and some rows have none.

d_call: -; j_call: TRBJ1-2; clone_size: many; v_call: TRBV28; cdr3_nt: TGTGCCAGCAAACCTACAACTAACTATGGCTACACCTTC; cdr3_aa: CASKPTTNYGYTF
d_call: -; j_call: TRBJ1-1; clone_size: few; v_call: TRBV14; cdr3_nt: TGTGCCAGCAGCGAAGGACAGAGAGCTACTGAAGCTTTCTTT; cdr3_aa: CASSEGQRATEAFF
d_call: TRBD1; j_call: TRBJ1-1; clone_size: -; v_call: TRBV27; cdr3_nt: TGTGCCAGCAGTTTATCGGGACAGGGCACTGAAGCTTTCTTT; cdr3_aa: CASSLSGQGTEAFF
d_call: -; j_call: TRBJ2-5; clone_size: -; v_call: TRBV25-1; cdr3_nt: TGTGCCAGCAGTGAAACCCTGGGAGGGGGAGAGACCCAGTACTTC; cdr3_aa: CASSETLGGGETQYF
d_call: -; j_call: TRBJ1-2; clone_size: -; v_call: TRBV12-3/TRBV12-4; cdr3_nt: TGTGCCAGCAGTTTAGACGCCGGAGTCGGTGGCTACACCTTC; cdr3_aa: CASSLDAGVGGYTF
d_call: -; j_call: TRBJ1-1; clone_size: few; v_call: TRBV5-5; cdr3_nt: TGTGCCAGCAGCTTGGTCGCACAAACGAACACTGAAGCTTTCTTT; cdr3_aa: CASSLVAQTNTEAFF
d_call: -; j_call: TRBJ2-2; clone_size: -; v_call: TRBV12-3/TRBV12-4; cdr3_nt: TGTGCCAGCGTCCCAGGGGGGGACGGGGAGCTGTTTTTT; cdr3_aa: CASVPGGDGELFF
d_call: -; j_call: TRBJ1-3; clone_size: few; v_call: TRBV5-1; cdr3_nt: TGCGCCAGCAGCTTGAACCCCGGAAACACCATATATTTT; cdr3_aa: CASSLNPGNTIYF
d_call: -; j_call: TRBJ2-3; clone_size: many; v_call: TRBV9; cdr3_nt: TGTGCCAGCAGCGTAGCCGAGCCCAATACGCAGTATTTT; cdr3_aa: CASSVAEPNTQYF
d_call: -; j_call: TRBJ1-5; clone_size: many; v_call: TRBV7-9; cdr3_nt: TGTGCCAGCAGCTTAGAGGAGGGCAATCAGCCCCAGCATTTT; cdr3_aa: CASSLEEGNQPQHF
d_call: -; j_call: TRBJ1-1; clone_size: many; v_call: TRBV27; cdr3_nt: TGTGCCAGCAGTTTATCAGGGTTCAGCGGAGCTTTCTTT; cdr3_aa: CASSLSGFSGAFF
d_call: TRBD2; j_call: TRBJ2-5; clone_size: few; v_call: TRBV14; cdr3_nt: TGTGCCAGCAGCCAAGAAAGGAGACTAGCGGGAGTAGAGACCCAGTACTTC; cdr3_aa: CASSQERRLAGVETQYF
d_call: TRBD1; j_call: TRBJ1-6; clone_size: -; v_call: TRBV23-1; cdr3_nt: TGCGCCAGCAGCCAGGACAGGGGGGACTCCTATAATTCACCCCTCCACTTT; cdr3_aa: CASSQDRGDSYNSPLHF